Sequencing of this T cell receptor beta chain was carried out in a study of T cells in Graves' hyperthyroidism and ophthalmopathy. From RNA transcripts, TCR beta CDR3 regions were amplified. Using the HTBI primer set, a first-round RT-PCR was run on the TCR CDR3. MiXCR was run by TCRdb on the multiplex PCR reads, yielding one entry per CDR3 protein. Among about 290,000 distinct CDR3 sequences listed, approximately 14% were seen once. The CDR3 loop spans 16 amino acids. V shed 5 bases and J shed 7 bases, with 23 bases lying between them. Germline CDR1 and CDR2: KGHDR and SFDVKD. This clonotype has a handful of counts.

This TCR came from a woman aged 40 to 50 with Graves' hyperthyroidism. Sequenced material: blood. The chain couples TRBV24-1 to TRBJ2-7; D might be TRBD2 (6 bases). CDR3 region: CATSALGTLPKVEQYF. CDR3 DNA: TGTGCCACCAGTGCTCTGGGGACTCTCCCTAAGGTGGAGCAGTACTTC.